Shown below are 9 T cell receptor beta chains from a single sample sequenced in a study of PD-1 blockade in classical Hodgkin lymphoma. There was relapse after autologous stem cell transplantation in every patient, and there was variation in brentuximab vedotin exposure. Clones were sequenced by immunoSEQ multiplex PCR, and TCRdb holds only the in-frame ones, with some missing. The sample yields tens of thousands of clones, around 67% seen once. Source: peripheral blood mononuclear cells (PBMCs), taken before the second cycle of nivolumab. The receptor source for this set is a human donor with classical Hodgkin lymphoma.

Written as DNA, the CDR3 is TGTGCCAGCAGTCCCCGGGACCGGCACTCCTACGAGCAGTACTTC. Protein: CASSPRDRHSYEQYF. The V call is TRBV28, the J call TRBJ2-7; D could derive from TRBD1 or TRBD2 (5 bases each). With 5 bases removed from V and 0 bases from J, the gap between germline ends came to 14 bases. Germline lookup yields CDR1 MDHEN and CDR2 SYDVKM. CDR3 length equals 15 residues.

This chain uses TRBV5-4 with TRBJ2-2; perhaps TRBD1 as D (7 bases). The germline gives CDR1 SGHNT, CDR2 YYREEE (reference sequence). The V gene lost 5 bases and the J gene lost 5 bases, with 13 bases spanning the gap. The CDR3 is 14 amino acids. DNA for the CDR3: TGTGCCAGCAGTAGACAGGGACTGACCGGGGAGCTGTTTTTT. Translated: CASSRQGLTGELFF.

This clone counts as medium-sized. This chain uses TRBV4-1 with TRBJ2-1; 14 bases agree with TRBD2. Unmatched junction bases numbered 10, after V lost 7 bases and J lost 8 bases. CDR1 and CDR2 (germline): MGHRA, YSYEKL. This CDR3 contains 16 residues. CDR3 in amino acids: CASTHAGTSGGDEQFF. The CDR3 region has the DNA TGCGCCAGCACCCATGCCGGGACTAGCGGGGGCGATGAGCAGTTCTTC.

This sequence joins TRBV5-6 and TRBJ2-1; 9 positions agree with TRBD1. V lost 0 bases to trimming and J lost 5 bases; unmatched junction nucleotides: 6. Germline values: CDR1 SGHDT, CDR2 YYEEEE. The CDR3 contains 16 residues. CDR3 nucleotide sequence: TGTGCCAGCAGCTTGGTTCCGGGACAGGGTGACAATGAGCAGTTCTTC. Translated, it gives CASSLVPGQGDNEQFF.

The chain recombines TRBV7-3 with TRBJ2-5, with D possibly matching TRBD2 (6 bases). The CDR3 contains 15 residues. The V end lost 1 base, the J end lost 1 base, and 10 bases lay between the germline ends. Germline CDR1 and CDR2: SGHTA and FQGTGA. In nucleotides, the CDR3 is TGTGCCAGCAGCTTAATGGGGACTCCCCAAGAGACCCAGTACTTC. This sequence encodes CASSLMGTPQETQYF.

The chain recombines TRBV10-3 with TRBJ1-4; D unresolved. Trimming removed 5 bases at V and 8 bases at J, with 15 bases between. Germline V gene lookup returns CDR1 ENHRY and CDR2 SYGVKD. The CDR3 runs 14 residues. CDR3: CAISSGMIGEKLFF. CDR3 in DNA: TGTGCCATCAGTTCGGGGATGATTGGGGAAAAACTGTTTTTT.

The chain is built from TRBV6-6 and TRBJ1-3, with D uncertain. CDR1 and CDR2 from the germline V gene are MNHNY and SVGAGI (reference sequence). The CDR3 runs to 11 residues. The V and J ends lost 5 bases and 6 bases respectively, with 5 bases between them. The CDR3 protein is CASSAVNTIYF. CDR3 nucleotide sequence: TGTGCCAGCAGTGCAGTAAACACCATATATTTT.

This chain joins TRBV5-1 and TRBJ1-4, with D tentatively TRBD1 (5 bases). Trimming left V 2 bases short and J 0 bases short, with 8 bases between. The CDR3 runs to 15 residues. In germline, CDR1 is SGHRS, CDR2 YFSETQ. CDR3 in amino acids: CASSFGDATNEKLFF. The CDR3 bases are TGCGCCAGCAGCTTTGGGGACGCAACTAATGAAAAACTGTTTTTT. Based on the CDR3 plus reference TRBV5-1 and TRBJ1-4, the full variable domain is KAGVTQTPRYLIKTRGQQVTLSCSPISGHRSVSWYQQTPGQGLQFLFEYFSETQRNKGNFPGRFSGRQFSNSRSEMNVSTLELGDSALYLCASSFGDATNEKLFFGSGTQLSVL.

This clone was counted once. This rearrangement joins TRBV4-1 to TRBJ2-3; no reliable D call. Trimming removed 5 bases at V and 2 bases at J, with 8 bases between. Germline V CDR1 and CDR2: MGHRA, YSYEKL. CDR3 length: 13 residues. The chain's CDR3 is CASSVRSTDTQYF. The CDR3 DNA reads as TGCGCCAGCAGCGTCCGGTCCACAGATACGCAGTATTTT.